This TCR beta chain was identified in a study of Ad26.COV2.S vaccination and SARS-CoV-2 variants. Study-wide context: Into the muscle, Ad26.COV2.S was dosed once or twice, 56 days apart.

V shed 2 bases and J 10 bases; nucleotides not matched to a gene: 9. Germline lookup yields CDR1 GTSNPN and CDR2 SVGIG (reference sequence). The CDR3 loop spans 14 amino acids. The sample's treatment: around 19 received Ad26.COV2.S at low or high dose, single or two shots; about five received placebo; per-sample allocation not given. Collection of the samples took place on day 63 after the first injection of vaccine or placebo. An 18-55-year-old adult in Boston served as donor. As its vector, the vaccine had Ad26, which expressed Wuhan-strain SARS-CoV-2 spike. Data came from immunoSEQ multiplex PCR; TCRdb stores just in-frame clones and leaves some out. Of 330,000 or so clones detected, almost 90% appear once; the ten largest clones hold approximately 5.8%.

The TCR was taken from a person between 18 and 59 years old who received the Ad26.COV2.S COVID-19 vaccine or a placebo. Sequencing used peripheral blood, obtained in a trial of Ad26.COV2.S vaccine versus placebo. The genes are TRBV30 and TRBJ1-1; 11 bases are a match to TRBD1. CDR3 coding DNA: TGTGCCTGGAGTACCGGACAGGGGGCTCAGGGAGCTTTCTTT. Translation: CAWSTGQGAQGAFF.